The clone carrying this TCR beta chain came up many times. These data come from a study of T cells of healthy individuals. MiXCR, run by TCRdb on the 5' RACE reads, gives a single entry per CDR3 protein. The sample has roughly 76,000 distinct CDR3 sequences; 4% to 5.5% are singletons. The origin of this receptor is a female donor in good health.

Here the CDR3 reads CSARLAGVSEQYF. The CDR3 DNA reads TGCAGTGCTAGACTAGCGGGAGTAAGCGAGCAGTACTTC. The V gene is TRBV20-1, the J gene TRBJ2-7, with 10 bases aligning to TRBD2. Trimming cost V 2 bases and J 6 bases; bases outside gene matches: 4. The CDR3 has 13 residues. Germline V gene lookup returns CDR1 DFQATT and CDR2 SNEGSKA (reference sequence).